The entry below gives a single T cell receptor (beta chain) sequence along with its context. No antigen is known for it. Measured with immunoSEQ multiplex PCR; TCRdb has only the in-frame clones, and not every one. The repertoire holds about 42,000 clones, approximately 83% seen once, with under 15% in the top ten. V was cut by 7 bases and J by 7 bases, with 14 bases left in between. The CDR3 is 12 amino acids. CDR1 is MNHNS, CDR2 SASEGT, per germline. This entry comes from a study of OX40 agonist ivuxolimab in advanced cancers. Study at large: A history of anti-PD-1, anti-PD-L1 or anti-CTLA-4 therapy was acceptable, and roughly 40% had some. The study, taken as a whole, reports: Both CD4+ and CD8+ T cell populations in blood had undergone clonal expansion by week 6 at 0.1 to 3.0 mg/kg. Certain nonresponders likewise exhibited a low normalized T-cell clonal expansion.

Sample: CD4+ or CD8+ T cells sorted from blood, taken in a trial of the OX40 agonist ivuxolimab. The origin of this receptor is an adult with an advanced solid tumor such as melanoma, head and neck, liver or kidney cancer. The chain carries TRBV6-1 and TRBJ2-7; TRBD1 or TRBD2 may be the D gene (5 bases each). The CDR3 DNA reads as TGTGCCAGCACCTCGGGACCGCTTGAGCAGTACTTC. Translating gives CASTSGPLEQYF.